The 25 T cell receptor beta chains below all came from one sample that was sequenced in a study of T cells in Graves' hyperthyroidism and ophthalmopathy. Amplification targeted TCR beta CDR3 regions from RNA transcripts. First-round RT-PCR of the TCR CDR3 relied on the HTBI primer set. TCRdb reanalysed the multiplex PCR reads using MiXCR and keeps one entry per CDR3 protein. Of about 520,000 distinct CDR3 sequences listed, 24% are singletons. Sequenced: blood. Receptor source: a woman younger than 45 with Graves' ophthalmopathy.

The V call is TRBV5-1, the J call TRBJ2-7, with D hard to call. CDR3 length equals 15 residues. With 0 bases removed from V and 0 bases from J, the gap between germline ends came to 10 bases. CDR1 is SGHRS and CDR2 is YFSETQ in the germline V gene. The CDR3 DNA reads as TGCGCCAGCAGCTTGGAGCGACTGAGCTCCTACGAGCAGTACTTC. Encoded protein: CASSLERLSSYEQYF.

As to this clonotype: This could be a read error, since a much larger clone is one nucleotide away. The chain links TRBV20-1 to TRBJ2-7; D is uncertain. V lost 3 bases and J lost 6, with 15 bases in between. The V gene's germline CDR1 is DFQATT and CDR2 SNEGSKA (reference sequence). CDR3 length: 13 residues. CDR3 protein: CSASGVNTCEQYF. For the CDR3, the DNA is TGCAGTGCTAGCGGCGTAAACACCTGCGAGCAGTACTTC.

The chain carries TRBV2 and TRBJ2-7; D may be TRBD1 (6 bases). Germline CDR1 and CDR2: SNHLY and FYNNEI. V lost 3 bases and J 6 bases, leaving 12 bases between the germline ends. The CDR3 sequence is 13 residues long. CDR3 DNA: TGTGCCAGCAGTGAGGGCCCCAGGGGCGAGCAGTACTTC. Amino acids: CASSEGPRGEQYF.

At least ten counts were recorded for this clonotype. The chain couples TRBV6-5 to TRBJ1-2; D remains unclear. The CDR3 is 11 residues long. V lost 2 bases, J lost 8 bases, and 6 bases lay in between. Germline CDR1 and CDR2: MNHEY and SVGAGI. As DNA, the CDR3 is TGTGCCAGCAGTTACGGAGAAGGCTACACCTTC. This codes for CASSYGEGYTF.

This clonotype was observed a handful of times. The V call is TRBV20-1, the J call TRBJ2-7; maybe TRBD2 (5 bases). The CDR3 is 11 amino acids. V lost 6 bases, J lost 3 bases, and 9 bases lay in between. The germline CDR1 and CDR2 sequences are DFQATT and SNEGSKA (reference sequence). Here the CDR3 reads CSADSFYEQYF. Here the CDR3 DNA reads TGCAGTGCGGACTCTTTCTACGAGCAGTACTTC.

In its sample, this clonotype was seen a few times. The CDR3, as DNA: TGTGCCACCAGTGATTCGGTTGGTCCCCAGTATGGCTACACCTTC. It yields the protein CATSDSVGPQYGYTF. V is TRBV24-1 and J is TRBJ1-2; no clear D gene. V lost 2 bases and J 5 bases, leaving 14 bases between the germline ends. This CDR3 contains 15 residues. CDR1 and CDR2 (germline): KGHDR, SFDVKD.

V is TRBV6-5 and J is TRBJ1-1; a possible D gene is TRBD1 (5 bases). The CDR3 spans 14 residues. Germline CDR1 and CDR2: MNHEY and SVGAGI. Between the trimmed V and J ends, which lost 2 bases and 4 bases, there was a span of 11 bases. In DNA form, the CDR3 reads TGTGCCAGCAGTTACAGGGGAGGAAGCACTGAAGCTTTCTTT. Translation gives CASSYRGGSTEAFF.

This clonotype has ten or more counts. The CDR3 loop reads CASSESGRETQYF. CDR3 coding DNA: TGCGCCAGCAGTGAGTCGGGCAGGGAGACCCAGTACTTC. V usage is TRBV10-2 and J usage is TRBJ2-5; D unresolved. Germline V gene lookup returns CDR1 WSHSY and CDR2 SAAADI. This CDR3 has 13 amino acids. Trimming took 0 bases from V and 5 from J, leaving 7 bases between them.

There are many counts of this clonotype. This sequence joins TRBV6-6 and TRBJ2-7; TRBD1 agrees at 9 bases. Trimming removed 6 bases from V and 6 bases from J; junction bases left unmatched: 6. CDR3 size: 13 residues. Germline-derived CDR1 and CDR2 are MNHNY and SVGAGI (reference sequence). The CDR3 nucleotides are TGTGCCAGCAGGACGACAGGGGGGCGCGAGCAGTACTTC. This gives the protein CASRTTGGREQYF.

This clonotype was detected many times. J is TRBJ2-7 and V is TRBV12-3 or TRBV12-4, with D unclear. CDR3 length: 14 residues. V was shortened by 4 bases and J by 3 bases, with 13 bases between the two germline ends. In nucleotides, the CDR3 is TGTGCCAGCAGTTCGGCCCTTGGCTTCTACGAGCAGTACTTC. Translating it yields CASSSALGFYEQYF.

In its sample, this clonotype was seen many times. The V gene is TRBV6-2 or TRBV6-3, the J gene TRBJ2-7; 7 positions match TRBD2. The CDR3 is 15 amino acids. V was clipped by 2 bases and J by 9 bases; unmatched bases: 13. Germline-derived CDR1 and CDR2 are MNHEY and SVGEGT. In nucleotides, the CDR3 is TGTGCCAGCAGTTACCTCACTGACAGCGGGGAACCGCAGTACTTC. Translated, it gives CASSYLTDSGEPQYF.

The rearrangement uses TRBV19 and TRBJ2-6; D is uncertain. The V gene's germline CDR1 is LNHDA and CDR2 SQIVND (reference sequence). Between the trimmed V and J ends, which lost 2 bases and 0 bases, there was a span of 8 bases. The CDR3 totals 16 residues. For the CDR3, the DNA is TGTGCCAGTAGTATACGGGTGGGCTCTGGGGCCAACGTCCTGACTTTC. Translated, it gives CASSIRVGSGANVLTF. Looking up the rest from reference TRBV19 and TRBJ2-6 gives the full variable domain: DGGITQSPKYLFRKEGQNVTLSCEQNLNHDAMYWYRQDPGQGLRLIYYSQIVNDFQKGDIAEGYSVSREKKESFPLTVTSAQKNPTAFYLCASSIRVGSGANVLTFGAGSRLTVL.

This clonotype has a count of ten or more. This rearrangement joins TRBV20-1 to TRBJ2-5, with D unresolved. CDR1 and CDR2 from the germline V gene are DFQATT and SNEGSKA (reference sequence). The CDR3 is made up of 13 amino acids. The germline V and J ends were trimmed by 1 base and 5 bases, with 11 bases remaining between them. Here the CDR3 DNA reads TGCAGTGCTAGAGGCAGTTTAAGGGAGACCCAGTACTTC. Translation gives CSARGSLRETQYF.

DNA for the CDR3: TGTGCCAGCAGTTTAAGTGGTGCGGGGGCCTATCCCTACGAGCAGTACTTC. Amino acids: CASSLSGAGAYPYEQYF. V usage is TRBV27 and J usage is TRBJ2-7; a possible D gene is TRBD2 (7 bases). With 2 bases removed from V and 2 bases from J, the gap between germline ends came to 19 bases. Germline V gene data show CDR1 as MNHEY and CDR2 as SMNVEV (reference sequence). The CDR3 runs 17 residues.

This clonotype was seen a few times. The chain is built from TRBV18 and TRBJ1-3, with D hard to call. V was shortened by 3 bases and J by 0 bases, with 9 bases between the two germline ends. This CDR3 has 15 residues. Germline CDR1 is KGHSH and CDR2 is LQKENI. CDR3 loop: CASSPDGISGNTIYF. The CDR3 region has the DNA TGTGCCAGCTCACCTGACGGGATCTCTGGAAACACCATATATTTT.

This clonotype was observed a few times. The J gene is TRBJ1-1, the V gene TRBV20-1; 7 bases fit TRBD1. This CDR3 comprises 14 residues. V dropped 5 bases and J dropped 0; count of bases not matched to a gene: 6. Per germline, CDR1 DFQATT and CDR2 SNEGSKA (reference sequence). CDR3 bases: TGCAGTGCTGAACGGGACAGATTGAACACTGAAGCTTTCTTT. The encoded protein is CSAERDRLNTEAFF.

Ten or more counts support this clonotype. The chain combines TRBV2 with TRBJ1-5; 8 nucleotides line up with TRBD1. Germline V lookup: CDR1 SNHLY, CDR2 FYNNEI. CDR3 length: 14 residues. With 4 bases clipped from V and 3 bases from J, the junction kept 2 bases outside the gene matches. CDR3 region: CASSATGVNQPQHF. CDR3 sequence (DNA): TGTGCCAGCAGTGCGACAGGGGTCAATCAGCCCCAGCATTTT.

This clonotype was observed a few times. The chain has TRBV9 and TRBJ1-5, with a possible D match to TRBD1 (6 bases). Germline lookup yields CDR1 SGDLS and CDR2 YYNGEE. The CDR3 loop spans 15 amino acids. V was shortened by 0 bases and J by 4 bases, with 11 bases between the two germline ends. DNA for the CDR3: TGTGCCAGCAGCGTAGAGGACAGTTGGAATCAGCCCCAGCATTTT. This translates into CASSVEDSWNQPQHF.

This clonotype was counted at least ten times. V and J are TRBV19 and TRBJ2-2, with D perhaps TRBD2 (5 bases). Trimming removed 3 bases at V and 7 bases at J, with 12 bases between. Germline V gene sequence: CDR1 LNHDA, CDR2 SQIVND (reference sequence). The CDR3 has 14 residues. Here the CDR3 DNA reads TGTGCCAGTAGTATTGGTTACGGGGTCGGGGAGCTGTTTTTT. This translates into CASSIGYGVGELFF.

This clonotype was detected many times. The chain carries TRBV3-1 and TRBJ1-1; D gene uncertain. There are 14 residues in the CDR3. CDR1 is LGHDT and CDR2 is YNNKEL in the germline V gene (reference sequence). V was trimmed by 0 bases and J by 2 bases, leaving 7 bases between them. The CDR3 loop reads CASSQDDRNTEAFF. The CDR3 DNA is TGTGCCAGCAGCCAAGATGACCGAAACACTGAAGCTTTCTTT.

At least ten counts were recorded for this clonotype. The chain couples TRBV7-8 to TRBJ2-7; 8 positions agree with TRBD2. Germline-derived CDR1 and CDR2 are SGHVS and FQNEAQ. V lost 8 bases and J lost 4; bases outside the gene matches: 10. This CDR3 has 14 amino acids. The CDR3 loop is CASGPAGAIYEQYF. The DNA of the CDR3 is TGTGCCAGCGGACCAGCGGGGGCCATTTACGAGCAGTACTTC.

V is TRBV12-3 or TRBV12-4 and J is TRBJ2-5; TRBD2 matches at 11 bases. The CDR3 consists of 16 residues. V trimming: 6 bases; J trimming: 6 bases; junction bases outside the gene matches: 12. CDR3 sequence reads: CASSPRTSGSLKTQYF. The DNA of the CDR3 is TGTGCCAGCAGCCCAAGGACTAGCGGGTCTTTGAAGACCCAGTACTTC.

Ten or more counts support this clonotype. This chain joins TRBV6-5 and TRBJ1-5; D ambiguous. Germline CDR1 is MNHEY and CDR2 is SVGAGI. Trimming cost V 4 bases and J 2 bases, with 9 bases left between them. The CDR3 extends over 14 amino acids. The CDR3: CASSSNFGNQPQHF. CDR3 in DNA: TGTGCCAGCAGTTCAAACTTCGGCAATCAGCCCCAGCATTTT.

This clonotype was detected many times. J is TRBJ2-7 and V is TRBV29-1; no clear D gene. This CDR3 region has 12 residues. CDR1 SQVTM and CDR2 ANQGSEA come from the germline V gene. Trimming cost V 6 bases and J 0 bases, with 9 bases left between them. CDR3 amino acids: CSVEDGSYEQYF. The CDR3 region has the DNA TGCAGCGTAGAGGACGGCTCCTACGAGCAGTACTTC.

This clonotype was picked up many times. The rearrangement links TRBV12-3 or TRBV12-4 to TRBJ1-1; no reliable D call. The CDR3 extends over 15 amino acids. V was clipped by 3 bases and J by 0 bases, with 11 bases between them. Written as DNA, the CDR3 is TGTGCCAGCAGTTTCAGAGCGGTGATGAACACTGAAGCTTTCTTT. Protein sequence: CASSFRAVMNTEAFF.